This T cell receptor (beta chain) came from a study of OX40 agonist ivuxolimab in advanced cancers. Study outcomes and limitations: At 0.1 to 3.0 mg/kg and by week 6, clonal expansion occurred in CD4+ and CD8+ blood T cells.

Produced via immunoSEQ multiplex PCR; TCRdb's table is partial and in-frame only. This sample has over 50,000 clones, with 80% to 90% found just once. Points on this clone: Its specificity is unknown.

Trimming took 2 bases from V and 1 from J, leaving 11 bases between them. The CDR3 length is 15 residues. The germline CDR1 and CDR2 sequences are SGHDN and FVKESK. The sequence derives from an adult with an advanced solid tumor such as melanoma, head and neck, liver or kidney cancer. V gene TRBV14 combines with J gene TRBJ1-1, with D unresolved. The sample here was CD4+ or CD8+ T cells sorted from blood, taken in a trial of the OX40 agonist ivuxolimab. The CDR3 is CASSQRLEKNTEAFF. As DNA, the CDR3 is TGTGCCAGCAGCCAAAGGCTCGAGAAGAACACTGAAGCTTTCTTT.